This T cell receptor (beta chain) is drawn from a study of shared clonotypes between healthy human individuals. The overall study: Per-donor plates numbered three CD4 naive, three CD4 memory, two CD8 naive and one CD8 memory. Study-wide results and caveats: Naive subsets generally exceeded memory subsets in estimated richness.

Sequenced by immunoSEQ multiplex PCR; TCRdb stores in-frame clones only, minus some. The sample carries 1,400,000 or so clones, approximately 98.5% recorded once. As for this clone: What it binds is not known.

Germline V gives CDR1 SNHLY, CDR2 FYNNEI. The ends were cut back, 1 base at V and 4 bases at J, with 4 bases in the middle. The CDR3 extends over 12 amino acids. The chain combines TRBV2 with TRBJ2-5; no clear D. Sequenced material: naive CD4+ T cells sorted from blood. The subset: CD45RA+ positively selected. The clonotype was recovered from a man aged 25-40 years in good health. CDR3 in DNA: TGTGCCAGCAGTGAAGTCAGAGAGACCCAGTACTTC. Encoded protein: CASSEVRETQYF.